What follows is one T cell receptor beta chain and its context. The data derive from a study of siplizumab effects on memory and regulatory T cells. TCRdb's table, derived via immunoSEQ multiplex PCR, lists solely in-frame clones and lacks some. The table has around 58,000 clones, approximately 87% seen once. This CDR3 spans 14 amino acids. CDR1 SGHTA and CDR2 FQGNSA come from the germline V gene. Trimming pared 0 bases from V and 0 bases from J, leaving 0 bases between. This chain uses TRBV7-2 with TRBJ2-6; D gene ambiguous. The receptor was derived from a human donor in good health. Sequenced material: memory CD4+ T cells sorted from blood. CDR3: CASSLASGANVLTF. The DNA of the CDR3 is TGTGCCAGCAGCTTAGCCTCTGGGGCCAACGTCCTGACTTTC.